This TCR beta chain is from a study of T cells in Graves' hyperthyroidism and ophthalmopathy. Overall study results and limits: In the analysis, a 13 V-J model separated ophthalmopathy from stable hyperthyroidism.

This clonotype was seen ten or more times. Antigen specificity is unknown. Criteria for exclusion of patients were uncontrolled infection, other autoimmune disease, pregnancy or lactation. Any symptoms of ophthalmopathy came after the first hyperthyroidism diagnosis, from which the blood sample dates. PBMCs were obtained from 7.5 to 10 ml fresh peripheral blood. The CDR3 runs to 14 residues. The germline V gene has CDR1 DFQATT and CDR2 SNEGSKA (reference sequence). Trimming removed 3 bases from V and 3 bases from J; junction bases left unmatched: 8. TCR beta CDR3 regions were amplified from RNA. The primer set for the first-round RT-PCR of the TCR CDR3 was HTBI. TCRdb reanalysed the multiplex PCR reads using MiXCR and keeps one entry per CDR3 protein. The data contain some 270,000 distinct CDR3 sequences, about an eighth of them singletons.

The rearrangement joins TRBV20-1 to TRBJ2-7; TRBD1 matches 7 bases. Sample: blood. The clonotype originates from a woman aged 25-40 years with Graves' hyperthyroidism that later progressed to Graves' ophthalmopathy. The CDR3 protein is CSASSGQELYEQYF. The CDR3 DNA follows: TGCAGTGCTAGTTCCGGACAGGAACTCTACGAGCAGTACTTC.